What follows is one T cell receptor beta chain and its context. This sample is drawn from a study of blood T cell repertoires in COVID-19. Study-wide context: Researchers got acute and convalescent COVID-19 samples from the United States, Italy and Spain. PBMCs, B-cell-depleted T cells, or T cells were the source of the cDNA or gDNA that made up the material.

V was shortened by 6 bases and J by 2 bases, with 6 bases between the two germline ends. The CDR3 is made up of 12 amino acids. Methods used by the authors: Reference gene primer amplification gave estimated nucleated cell counts. Method: immunoSEQ multiplex PCR; TCRdb's copy keeps in-frame clones and lacks some. For V, J and clone size, that table is used; D and trimming come from the DNA. The data hold roughly 52,000 clones, with over 70% observed a single time. This chain connects TRBV12-3 or TRBV12-4 to TRBJ2-3; D perhaps matches TRBD1 (5 bases). This TCR came from a human donor in a cohort sampled during active COVID-19. Sample: peripheral blood. The DNA of the CDR3 is TGTGCCAGCAGGGACATCACAGATACGCAGTATTTT. It is translated as CASRDITDTQYF.